The 22 T cell receptor beta chains reported below all come from one sample, sequenced in a study of technical replicates of blood from a few donors. The protocol was immunoSEQ multiplex PCR, while the TCRdb copy is restricted to in-frame clones and leaves out a portion. The table records approximately 64,000 clones, approximately 84% of them present only once. The sequenced sample consisted of PBMCs. The source is a human donor in good health. Some clones in this sample may be carry-over from other donors' samples.

The chain couples TRBV7-9 to TRBJ1-1; D unclear. The V and J ends lost 1 base and 7 bases respectively, with 13 bases between them. This CDR3 is built from 14 residues. Germline V gene sequence: CDR1 SEHNR, CDR2 FQNEAQ (reference sequence). Here the CDR3 DNA reads TGTGCCAGCAGCTTAGGCCTCACCGGGTATGAAGCTTTCTTT. Translating gives CASSLGLTGYEAFF.

The chain is built from TRBV13 and TRBJ1-4, with 8 positions matching TRBD1. The CDR3 loop spans 15 amino acids. Germline CDR1 and CDR2: PRHDT and FYEKMQ (reference sequence). After removal of 5 bases from V and 6 bases from J, the junction contained 8 bases not matched to a gene. Here the CDR3 DNA reads TGTGCCAGCAGCAAGCAACAGGGGGTTTATGAAAAACTGTTTTTT. Translation gives CASSKQQGVYEKLFF.

The chain uses TRBV5-6 and TRBJ2-2; a weak D match, TRBD1 (5 bases). Germline-derived CDR1 and CDR2 are SGHDT and YYEEEE. With 4 bases removed from V and 0 bases from J, the gap between germline ends came to 10 bases. The CDR3 contains 15 residues. The CDR3 nucleotides are TGTGCCAGCAGCGGACACCTAACGAACACCGGGGAGCTGTTTTTT. It translates to CASSGHLTNTGELFF.

The chain is built from TRBV7-2 and TRBJ2-7, with TRBD2 matching over 9 bases. The CDR3 totals 17 residues. Germline CDR1 reads SGHTA; CDR2 reads FQGNSA. Unmatched junction bases numbered 7, after V lost 1 base and J lost 0 bases. DNA for the CDR3: TGTGCCAGCAGCTTAGTTATAGGCGGGAGGGGCTCCTACGAGCAGTACTTC. Protein sequence: CASSLVIGGRGSYEQYF.

The rearrangement uses TRBV18 and TRBJ2-6, with 7 bases identical to TRBD2. J was trimmed by 4 bases and V by 6 bases; bases with no gene match: 9. This CDR3 is 16 amino acids long. CDR1 KGHSH and CDR2 LQKENI come from the germline V gene. DNA of the CDR3: TGTGCCAGCTCTTCTCTGACTAGCAGAGGGGCCAACGTCCTGACTTTC. This codes for CASSSLTSRGANVLTF.

The J gene is TRBJ2-7, the V gene TRBV5-1, with TRBD2 matching 10 bases. CDR3 length: 15 amino acids. Germline V gene data show CDR1 as SGHRS and CDR2 as YFSETQ. Trimming cost V 0 bases and J 2 bases; bases outside gene matches: 2. The CDR3 loop reads CASSLATSGAYEQYF. The CDR3 DNA reads TGCGCCAGCAGCTTGGCCACTAGCGGGGCCTACGAGCAGTACTTC.

The chain recombines TRBV10-3 with TRBJ2-1; 7 bases fit TRBD2. CDR1 and CDR2 from the germline V gene are ENHRY and SYGVKD. The CDR3 is made up of 14 amino acids. Trimming cost V 11 bases and J 4 bases; bases outside gene matches: 11. This CDR3 reads CASRRGSPYNEQFF. In DNA, the CDR3 is TGTGCCTCCCGGCGGGGGTCCCCTTACAATGAGCAGTTCTTC.

The V and J genes are TRBV2 and TRBJ1-5, with D maybe TRBD1 (6 bases). The germline V gene has CDR1 SNHLY and CDR2 FYNNEI. Trimming cost V 5 bases and J 0 bases, with 11 bases left between them. The length of the CDR3 is 15 residues. The CDR3 is CASSPDRFSNQPQHF. The CDR3 bases are TGTGCCAGCAGTCCGGACAGATTTAGCAATCAGCCCCAGCATTTT.

The chain combines TRBV6-1 with TRBJ2-1, with 10 bases aligning to TRBD2. The CDR3 is 13 amino acids. Germline lookup yields CDR1 MNHNS and CDR2 SASEGT. Germline trimming cut 6 bases from V and 8 bases from J; bases unmatched to any gene: 4. CDR3 residues: CASRPSGGDEQFF. The CDR3 DNA is TGTGCCAGCAGACCTAGCGGGGGTGATGAGCAGTTCTTC.

The gene calls are TRBV18 and TRBJ1-1; TRBD1 matches 8 bases. CDR3 length: 13 amino acids. Germline V gene sequence: CDR1 KGHSH, CDR2 LQKENI. With V trimmed by 3 bases and J by 5 bases, 2 bases remained unmatched. In DNA form, the CDR3 reads TGTGCCAGCTCACCTGACAGGGGAACTGAAGCTTTCTTT. It is translated as CASSPDRGTEAFF.

The chain joins TRBV4-1 to TRBJ2-6; D might be TRBD1 (6 bases). V dropped 3 bases and J dropped 2 bases, with 11 bases sitting between them. Germline CDR1 reads MGHRA; CDR2 reads YSYEKL. CDR3 size: 16 residues. CDR3 residues: CASSHPGDPGANVLTF. CDR3 nucleotide sequence: TGCGCCAGCAGCCACCCAGGGGATCCTGGGGCCAACGTCCTGACTTTC.

The CDR3 region is CASSYAGANYGYTF. The CDR3 bases are TGTGCCAGCAGTTATGCAGGGGCGAACTATGGCTACACCTTC. The chain employs TRBV6-6 and TRBJ1-2; possibly TRBD1 for D (6 bases). CDR1 is MNHNY and CDR2 is SVGAGI in the germline V gene (reference sequence). V dropped 3 bases and J dropped 2 bases, with 10 bases sitting between them. The CDR3 covers 14 residues.

The chain is built from TRBV4-3 and TRBJ2-2, with a tentative D call TRBD1 (5 bases). V was shortened by 3 bases and J by 1 base, with 12 bases between the two germline ends. Germline assignment: CDR1 LGHNA and CDR2 YSLEER. The CDR3 length is 16 residues. CDR3 sequence reads: CASSQGRAKNTGELFF. In nucleotides, the CDR3 is TGCGCCAGCAGCCAGGGCAGGGCCAAGAACACCGGGGAGCTGTTTTTT.

This rearrangement joins TRBV18 to TRBJ1-2, with D tentatively TRBD1 (6 bases). Germline V gives CDR1 KGHSH, CDR2 LQKENI. V was cut by 8 bases and J by 0 bases, with 10 bases left in between. This CDR3 has 13 residues. The CDR3 DNA follows: TGTGCCAGCAGGGACATAGCTAACTATGGCTACACCTTC. Its protein product is CASRDIANYGYTF. Using reference TRBV18 and TRBJ1-2 for the parts outside the CDR3, the full variable domain is NAGVMQNPRHLVRRRGQEARLRCSPMKGHSHVYWYRQLPEEGLKFMVYLQKENIIDESGMPKERFSAEFPKEGPSILRIQQVVRGDSAAYFCASRDIANYGYTFGSGTRLTVV.

V is TRBV7-2 and J is TRBJ2-7; D is unresolved. V lost 4 bases and J 3 bases, leaving 19 bases between the germline ends. This CDR3 contains 16 residues. The germline gives CDR1 SGHTA, CDR2 FQGNSA. The CDR3 loop is CASSSSAGSLRYEQYF. Written as DNA, the CDR3 is TGTGCCAGCAGCTCCTCTGCAGGATCTCTTCGCTACGAGCAGTACTTC.

CDR3 residues: CASSPTDSRNEKLFF. CDR3 in DNA: TGTGCCAGCAGTCCAACGGACAGTCGTAATGAAAAACTGTTTTTT. J is TRBJ1-4 and V is TRBV6-5, with D tentatively TRBD1 (6 bases). CDR3 size: 15 residues. With 5 bases removed from V and 4 bases from J, the gap between germline ends came to 14 bases. Germline values: CDR1 MNHEY, CDR2 SVGAGI.

This chain joins TRBV11-2 and TRBJ1-4; 8 bases line up with TRBD1. CDR1 SGHAT and CDR2 FQNNGV come from the germline V gene. CDR3 length: 14 amino acids. Trimming at V came to 6 bases and at J to 3 bases, leaving 3 bases not matched to a gene. Here the CDR3 reads CASRSTGANEKLFF. The CDR3 DNA reads TGTGCCAGCAGATCGACAGGGGCTAATGAAAAACTGTTTTTT.

The CDR3 DNA reads TGTGCCAGCAGTCCTAGCTCCTACGAGCAGTACTTC. Encoded protein: CASSPSSYEQYF. This chain links TRBV2 with TRBJ2-7; D not resolved. V lost 5 bases to trimming and J lost 0 bases, with 5 bases between them. CDR1 is SNHLY and CDR2 is FYNNEI in the germline V gene. This CDR3 comprises 12 residues. The full variable domain, in which reference TRBV2 and TRBJ2-7 provide the parts outside the CDR3, is EPEVTQTPSHQVTQMGQEVILRCVPISNHLYFYWYRQILGQKVEFLVSFYNNEISEKSEIFDDQFSVERPDGSNFTLKIRSTKLEDSAMYFCASSPSSYEQYFGPGTRLTVT.

This chain joins TRBV6-5 and TRBJ1-1; D call uncertain. Germline CDR1 and CDR2: MNHEY and SVGAGI. V lost 5 bases to trimming and J lost 1 base, with 8 bases between them. CDR3 length: 13 amino acids. CDR3 DNA sequence: TGTGCCAGCAGTGGAACAGCGAACACTGAAGCTTTCTTT. Translated, it gives CASSGTANTEAFF.

This chain uses TRBV10-2 with TRBJ1-5; TRBD1 agrees at 8 bases. The CDR3 is 15 residues long. Germline V gene lookup returns CDR1 WSHSY and CDR2 SAAADI. Losses at the gene ends were 0 bases for V and 5 bases for J; bases not matched to a gene: 3. CDR3 amino acids: CASSESGQGDQPQHF. The DNA for the CDR3 is TGCGCCAGCAGTGAGTCAGGACAGGGTGATCAGCCCCAGCATTTT.

The rearrangement joins TRBV18 to TRBJ1-5; D is possibly TRBD1 (5 bases). The CDR3 runs to 14 residues. Germline CDR1 is KGHSH and CDR2 is LQKENI. The V end lost 5 bases, the J end lost 4 bases, and 12 bases lay between the germline ends. This chain's CDR3 is CASSIDSLNQPQHF. In DNA form, the CDR3 reads TGTGCCAGCTCAATAGACAGCCTTAATCAGCCCCAGCATTTT. The full variable domain, completed using reference TRBV18 and TRBJ1-5, is NAGVMQNPRHLVRRRGQEARLRCSPMKGHSHVYWYRQLPEEGLKFMVYLQKENIIDESGMPKERFSAEFPKEGPSILRIQQVVRGDSAAYFCASSIDSLNQPQHFGDGTRLSIL.

This chain joins TRBV4-2 and TRBJ2-7; D gene ambiguous. CDR3 length: 13 amino acids. The ends were cut back, 1 base at V and 6 bases at J, with 10 bases in the middle. CDR1 and CDR2 from the germline V gene are LGHNA and YNFKEQ. Here the CDR3 DNA reads TGTGCCAGCAGCCAAGTTACCGCGGCCGAGCAGTACTTC. Its translation: CASSQVTAAEQYF.